This T cell receptor (beta chain) stems from a study of identical twins. Study observations and caveats: The study found that models underestimated out-of-frame TCR alpha sharing in monozygotic twins.

This clonotype was counted a few times. Its antigen remains unknown. TCRdb analysed the 5' RACE reads with MiXCR anew, one entry per CDR3 protein. Of around 280,000 distinct CDR3 sequences listed, about 8% were seen once; the top ten hold 2.1%. The V end was cut by 10 bases, the J end by 1 base, with 11 bases between. The CDR3 contains 12 residues. The same data also went into a second study, on yellow fever vaccine responses in identical twins.

Sequenced material: memory (CD45RO+) T cells sorted from blood. The rearrangement uses TRBV12-3 or TRBV12-4 and TRBJ2-7; tentative D call: TRBD1 (5 bases). The TCR originated in a woman younger than 35 in good health. CDR3 in amino acids: CAIRTNSYEQYF. CDR3 DNA sequence: TGTGCCATCAGGACAAATTCCTACGAGCAGTACTTC.